One sample yielded the 15 T cell receptor beta chains listed below, sequenced in a study of blood T cell repertoires in COVID-19 (TCRdb year 2020). The library was produced with the immunoSEQ multiplex PCR assay. Entries here come from immuneACCESS through TCRdb and include only in-frame sequences with V and J called. Some clones fail to appear in such tables; in the studies checked, an unresolved V gene covers under half of the shortfall, and the cause of the remainder is unknown. This sample comprises about 230,000 clones, 85% to 90% of them detected only once. Together, the top ten hold 15% to 17% of the sample. Sequenced material: PBMCs or T cells enriched from blood (not recorded which). The receptors were gathered from a man aged 18-30 years who had recovered from COVID-19.

The chain uses TRBV4-1 and TRBJ1-2; D might be TRBD1 (5 bases). V lost 6 bases and J 5 bases, leaving 19 bases between the germline ends. This CDR3 has 15 amino acids. Germline assignment: CDR1 MGHRA and CDR2 YSYEKL. In DNA, the CDR3 is TGCGCCAGCAGTCACCCCGCCAGGGCTTCTTATGGCTACACCTTC. Its translation is CASSHPARASYGYTF.

This chain uses TRBV6-6 with TRBJ2-7, with TRBD2 matching over 7 bases. The CDR3 is made up of 14 amino acids. V lost 6 bases and J lost 4; bases outside the gene matches: 9. Germline CDR1 and CDR2: MNHNY and SVGAGI (reference sequence). CDR3 nucleotide sequence: TGTGCCAGCAGGCCCGGGTCTAGCGGATACGAGCAGTACTTC. Amino acids: CASRPGSSGYEQYF.

The rearrangement uses TRBV27 and TRBJ1-3, with 8 bases matching TRBD1. The CDR3 spans 14 residues. Losses at the gene ends were 6 bases for V and 2 bases for J; bases not matched to a gene: 3. Germline CDR1 MNHEY, CDR2 SMNVEV (reference sequence). The CDR3 nucleotides are TGTGCCAGCAGCACAGGGGGTCCTGGAAACACCATATATTTT. Residues: CASSTGGPGNTIYF.

The V gene is TRBV19, the J gene TRBJ2-7, with 9 bases aligning to TRBD2. J was trimmed by 2 bases and V by 9 bases; bases with no gene match: 11. The V gene's germline CDR1 is LNHDA and CDR2 SQIVND (reference sequence). This CDR3 region has 15 residues. For the CDR3, the DNA is TGTGCCAGGGAAGGGAGCGGGGGGCAAACCTACGAGCAGTACTTC. The encoded protein is CAREGSGGQTYEQYF.

A few counts support this clone. This chain links TRBV19 with TRBJ1-5; no firm D call. The CDR3 totals 15 residues. The V and J ends lost 4 bases and 2 bases respectively, with 12 bases between them. CDR1 and CDR2 from the germline V gene are LNHDA and SQIVND (reference sequence). Written as DNA, the CDR3 is TGTGCCAGTAGTAATATTCGCGGGGGCAATCAGCCCCAGCATTTT. It yields the protein CASSNIRGGNQPQHF.

The rearrangement uses TRBV2 and TRBJ2-1; 9 bases align to TRBD2. CDR3 length: 16 residues. Losses at the gene ends were 2 bases for V and 7 bases for J; bases not matched to a gene: 9. The germline V gene has CDR1 SNHLY and CDR2 FYNNEI. The CDR3 here is CASSELLAGVRNEQFF. The CDR3 DNA is TGTGCCAGCAGTGAATTGTTAGCGGGAGTACGGAATGAGCAGTTCTTC.

In regard to this clone: Other DNA sequences from this sample encode an identical CDR3 as well. The chain carries TRBV3-1 (or the pseudogene TRBV3-2) and TRBJ1-1; a possible D gene is TRBD1 (5 bases). Germline V gene sequence: CDR1 LGHDT, CDR2 YNNKEL (reference sequence). V shed 5 bases and J shed 0 bases, with 7 bases lying between them. The CDR3 runs 13 residues. The CDR3 reads CASSRGLNTEAFF. For the CDR3, the DNA is TGTGCCAGCAGCAGGGGTTTGAACACTGAAGCTTTCTTT.

This chain joins TRBV6-5 and TRBJ2-1; D is perhaps TRBD2 (6 bases). The V gene lost 7 bases and the J gene lost 0 bases, with 10 bases spanning the gap. The CDR3 has 14 residues. The germline CDR1 and CDR2 sequences are MNHEY and SVGAGI. CDR3 residues: CASKAGSSYNEQFF. CDR3 DNA sequence: TGTGCCAGCAAGGCGGGGAGCTCCTACAATGAGCAGTTCTTC.

The chain employs TRBV24-1 and TRBJ2-1, with 8 bases identical to TRBD2. This CDR3 comprises 14 residues. CDR1 and CDR2 from the germline V gene are KGHDR and SFDVKD. With 5 bases clipped from V and 3 bases from J, the junction kept 2 bases outside the gene matches. CDR3 loop: CATSVAGGYNEQFF. The CDR3 region has the DNA TGTGCCACCAGTGTGGCGGGAGGCTACAATGAGCAGTTCTTC.

The chain couples TRBV15 to TRBJ2-1, with 7 nucleotides matching TRBD2. The junction had 4 bases not matched to a gene; V was cut back by 1 base and J by 4 bases. Germline assignment: CDR1 LNHNV and CDR2 YYDKDF (reference sequence). CDR3 length: 15 amino acids. Written as DNA, the CDR3 is TGTGCCACCAGCAGAGGGGCTAGCGGATACAATGAGCAGTTCTTC. It specifies CATSRGASGYNEQFF. Complete variable domain (other parts from reference TRBV15 and TRBJ2-1): DAMVIQNPRYQVTQFGKPVTLSCSQTLNHNVMYWYQQKSSQAPKLLFHYYDKDFNNEADTPDNFQSRRPNTSFCFLDIRSPGLGDTAMYLCATSRGASGYNEQFFGPGTRLTVL.

J is TRBJ2-7 and V is TRBV5-1; 9 nucleotides line up with TRBD1. Per the germline V gene, CDR1 is SGHRS and CDR2 is YFSETQ. The CDR3 loop spans 11 amino acids. After removal of 5 bases from V and 6 bases from J, the junction contained 0 bases not matched to a gene. CDR3 region: CASRTGGEQYF. DNA for the CDR3: TGCGCCAGCAGGACAGGGGGCGAGCAGTACTTC.

The chain couples TRBV3-1 (or the pseudogene TRBV3-2) to TRBJ2-3, with D tentatively TRBD2 (6 bases). Trimming took 0 bases from V and 2 from J, leaving 12 bases between them. This CDR3 region has 16 residues. CDR1 is LGHDT, CDR2 YNNKEL, per germline (reference sequence). As DNA, the CDR3 is TGTGCCAGCAGCCAAGAAGCGAAGCGGGCCACAGATACGCAGTATTTT. Translating gives CASSQEAKRATDTQYF.

J is TRBJ1-4 and V is TRBV30; TRBD1 agrees at 9 bases. Unmatched junction bases numbered 14, after V lost 4 bases and J lost 8 bases. The length of the CDR3 is 16 residues. The V gene's germline CDR1 is GTSNPN and CDR2 SVGIG (reference sequence). The CDR3 DNA sequence: TGTGCCTGGAATATTTACCCCCAGACAGGGGGGGAAAAACTGTTTTTT. Amino acids: CAWNIYPQTGGEKLFF.

The chain carries TRBV27 and TRBJ1-1; D may be TRBD1 (6 bases). V was shortened by 0 bases and J by 2 bases, with 10 bases between the two germline ends. The CDR3 runs to 15 residues. Germline CDR1 and CDR2: MNHEY and SMNVEV (reference sequence). The CDR3 DNA reads TGTGCCAGCAGTTTATCTATTGGGGGCAACACTGAAGCTTTCTTT. This translates into CASSLSIGGNTEAFF.

The chain carries TRBV10-3 and TRBJ1-5; no firm D call. Germline CDR1 reads ENHRY; CDR2 reads SYGVKD. V lost 4 bases to trimming and J lost 0 bases, with 7 bases between them. The CDR3 loop spans 14 amino acids. DNA of the CDR3: TGTGCCATCAGTGCGGGATATAGCAATCAGCCCCAGCATTTT. This sequence encodes CAISAGYSNQPQHF.